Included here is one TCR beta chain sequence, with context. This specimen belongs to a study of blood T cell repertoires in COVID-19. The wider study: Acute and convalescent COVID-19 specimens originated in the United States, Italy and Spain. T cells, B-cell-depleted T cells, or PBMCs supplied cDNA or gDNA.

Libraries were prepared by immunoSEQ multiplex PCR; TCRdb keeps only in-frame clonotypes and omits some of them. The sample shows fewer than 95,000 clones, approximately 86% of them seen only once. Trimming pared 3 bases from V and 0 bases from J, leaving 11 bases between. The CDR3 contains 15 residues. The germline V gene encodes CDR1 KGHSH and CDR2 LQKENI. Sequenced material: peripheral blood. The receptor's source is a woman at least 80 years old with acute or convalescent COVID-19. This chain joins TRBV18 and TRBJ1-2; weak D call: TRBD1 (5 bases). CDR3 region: CASSPREGPNYGYTF. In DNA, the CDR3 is TGTGCCAGCTCACCCAGGGAGGGCCCTAACTATGGCTACACCTTC. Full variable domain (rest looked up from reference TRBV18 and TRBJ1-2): NAGVMQNPRHLVRRRGQEARLRCSPMKGHSHVYWYRQLPEEGLKFMVYLQKENIIDESGMPKERFSAEFPKEGPSILRIQQVVRGDSAAYFCASSPREGPNYGYTFGSGTRLTVV.